This T cell receptor beta chain was sequenced during a study of cytomegalovirus exposure and HLA in healthy donors. Primers for the PCR totalled 60 Vbeta and 13 Jbeta. The data were produced by immunoSEQ multiplex PCR, yet TCRdb's version contains in-frame clones alone and is incomplete. This table has roughly 150,000 clones, around 85% appearing once. CDR3 length: 13 amino acids. The V gene's germline CDR1 is GTSNPN and CDR2 SVGIG (reference sequence). The V end lost 3 bases, the J end lost 2 bases, and 11 bases lay between the germline ends. The chain recombines TRBV30 with TRBJ2-7; D may be TRBD1 (6 bases). The receptor comes from a male donor in good health and CMV-seronegative. The sequenced material came from PBMCs. CDR3 amino acids: CAWSRDTTYEQYF. Here the CDR3 DNA reads TGTGCCTGGAGCCGGGACACAACCTACGAGCAGTACTTC. Full variable domain (missing parts from reference TRBV30 and TRBJ2-7): SQTIHQWPATLVQPVGSPLSLECTVEGTSNPNLYWYRQAAGRGLQLLFYSVGIGQISSEVPQNLSASRPQDRQFILSSKKLLLSDSGFYLCAWSRDTTYEQYFGPGTRLTVT.